This T cell receptor beta chain was sequenced during a study of shared clonotypes between healthy human individuals. A word on this clone: What it binds is unknown.

The CDR3 has 17 amino acids. Whole-study findings and limits: Naive subsets, compared against memory subsets, generally had larger estimated richness values. Among non-shared clonotypes, generation probabilities were lower than among those shared by all four donors.

The material for each subset, its genomic DNA, was split evenly across several immunoSEQ plates. The repertoire was sequenced with immunoSEQ multiplex PCR; TCRdb's copy has only in-frame clones and lacks some. The sample carries about 600,000 clones, nearly 98% recorded once. CD45RO-negative, CCR7-selected cells formed the naive CD8 fraction, which excluded terminally differentiated effector memory CD45RA+ cells. This chain uses TRBV12-2 with TRBJ1-5. TRBV12-2 is assigned pseudogene status. The sequencing sample was made of naive CD8+ T cells sorted from blood. The TCR was taken from a man aged 25 to 45 in good health. CDR3 sequence reads: CASRLEGTGGRNQPQHF. CDR3 nucleotide sequence: TGTGCAAGTCGCTTAGAGGGAACGGGGGGCCGCAATCAGCCCCAGCATTTT.